Sequencing of this T cell receptor (beta chain) was carried out in a study of T cell responses to AZD1222 COVID-19 vaccine. Libraries were prepared by immunoSEQ multiplex PCR; TCRdb keeps only in-frame clonotypes and omits some of them. The sample contains over 110,000 clones, roughly 92% of which appear only once. CDR1 MDHEN and CDR2 SYDVKM come from the germline V gene. This CDR3 contains 14 residues. Trimming stripped 2 bases from V and 0 bases from J, with 5 bases between. Sequenced here: peripheral blood, sampled on day 0 of AZD1222 vaccination. The rearrangement links TRBV28 to TRBJ2-4; D is unresolved. This sequence originates from an adult in good health. The CDR3 sequence is CASSLSLAKNIQYF. The CDR3 DNA is TGTGCCAGCAGTTTAAGTCTAGCCAAAAACATTCAGTACTTC.